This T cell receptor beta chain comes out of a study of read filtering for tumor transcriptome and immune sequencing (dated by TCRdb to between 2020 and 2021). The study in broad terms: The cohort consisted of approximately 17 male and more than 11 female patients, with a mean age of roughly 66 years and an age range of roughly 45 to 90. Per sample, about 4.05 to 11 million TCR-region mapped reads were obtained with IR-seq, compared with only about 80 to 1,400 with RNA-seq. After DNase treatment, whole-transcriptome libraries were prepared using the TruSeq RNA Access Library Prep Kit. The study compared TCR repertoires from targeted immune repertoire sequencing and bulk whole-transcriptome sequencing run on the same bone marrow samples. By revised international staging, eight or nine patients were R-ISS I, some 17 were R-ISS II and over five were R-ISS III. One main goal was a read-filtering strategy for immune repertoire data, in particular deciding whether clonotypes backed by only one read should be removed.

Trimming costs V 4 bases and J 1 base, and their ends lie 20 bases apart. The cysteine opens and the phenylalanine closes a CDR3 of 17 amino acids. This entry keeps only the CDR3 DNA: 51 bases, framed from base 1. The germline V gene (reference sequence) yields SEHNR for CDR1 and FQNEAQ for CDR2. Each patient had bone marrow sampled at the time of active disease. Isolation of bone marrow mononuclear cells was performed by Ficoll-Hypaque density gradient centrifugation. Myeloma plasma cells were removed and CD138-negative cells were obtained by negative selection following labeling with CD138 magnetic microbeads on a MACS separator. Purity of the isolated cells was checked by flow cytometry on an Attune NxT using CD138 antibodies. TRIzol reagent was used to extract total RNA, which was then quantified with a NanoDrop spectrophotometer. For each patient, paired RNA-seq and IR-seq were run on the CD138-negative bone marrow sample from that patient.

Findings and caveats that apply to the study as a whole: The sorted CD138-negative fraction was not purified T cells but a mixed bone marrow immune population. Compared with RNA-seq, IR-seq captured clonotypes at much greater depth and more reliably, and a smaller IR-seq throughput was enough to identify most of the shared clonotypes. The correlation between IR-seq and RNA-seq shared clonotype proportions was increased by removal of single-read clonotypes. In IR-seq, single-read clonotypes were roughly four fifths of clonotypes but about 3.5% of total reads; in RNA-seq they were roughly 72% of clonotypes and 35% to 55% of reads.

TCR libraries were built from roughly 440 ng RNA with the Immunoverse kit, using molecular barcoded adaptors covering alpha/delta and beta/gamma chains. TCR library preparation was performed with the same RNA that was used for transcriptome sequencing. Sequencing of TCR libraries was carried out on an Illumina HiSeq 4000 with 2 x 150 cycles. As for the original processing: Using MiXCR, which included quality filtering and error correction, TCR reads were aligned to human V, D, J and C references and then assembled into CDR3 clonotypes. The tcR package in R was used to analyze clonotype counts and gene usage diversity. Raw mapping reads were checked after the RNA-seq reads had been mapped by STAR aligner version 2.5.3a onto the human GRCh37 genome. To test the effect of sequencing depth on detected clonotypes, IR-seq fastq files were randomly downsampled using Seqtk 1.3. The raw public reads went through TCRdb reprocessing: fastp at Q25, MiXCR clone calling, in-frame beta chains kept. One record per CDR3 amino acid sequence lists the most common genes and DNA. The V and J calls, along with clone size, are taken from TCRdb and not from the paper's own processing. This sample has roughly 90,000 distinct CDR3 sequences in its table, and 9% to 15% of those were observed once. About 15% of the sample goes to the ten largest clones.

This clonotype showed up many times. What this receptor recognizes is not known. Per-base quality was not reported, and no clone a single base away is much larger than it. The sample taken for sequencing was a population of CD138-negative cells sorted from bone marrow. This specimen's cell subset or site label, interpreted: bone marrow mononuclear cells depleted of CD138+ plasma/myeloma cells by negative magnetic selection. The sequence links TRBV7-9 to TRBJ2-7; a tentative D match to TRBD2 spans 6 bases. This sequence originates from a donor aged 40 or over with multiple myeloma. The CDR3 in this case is CASSSLQAMGTSYEQYF. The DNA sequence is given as TGTGCCAGCAGCTCGTTACAGGCGATGGGGACTTCCTACGAGCAGTACTTC. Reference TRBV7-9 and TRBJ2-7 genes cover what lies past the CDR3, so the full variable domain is DTGVSQNPRHKITKRGQNVTFRCDPISEHNRLYWYRQTLGQGPEFLTYFQNEAQLEKSRLLSDRFSAERPKGSFSTLEIQRTEQGDSAMYLCASSSLQAMGTSYEQYFGPGTRLTVT.